Included here is one T cell receptor beta chain sequence, with context. The antigen remains unidentified. V lost 2 bases, J lost 6 bases, and 10 bases stayed unmatched. The CDR3 is 16 residues long. Per the germline V gene, CDR1 is SGHDT and CDR2 is YYEEEE. The entry originates in a study of T cell clonotyping in hematopoietic cell transplantation. Overall study results and limits: Pathologically expanded recipient clonotypes increased progressively from day 30 to day 180 as diversity fell. Broader posttransplant TCR repertoire diversity was predicted by graft donor and pretransplant recipient Inverse Simpson Index values. Without cell sorting, CD4 versus CD8 contributions remain unresolved.

The repertoire was sequenced with immunoSEQ multiplex PCR; TCRdb's copy has only in-frame clones and lacks some. The repertoire holds some 5,100 clones, with approximately 78% as singletons. Recipients were bled about 28 days pretransplant and at posttransplant days 30, 100, 180. The V gene is TRBV5-6, the J gene TRBJ1-5; 8 nucleotides align to TRBD1. Material: peripheral blood mononuclear cells, obtained 30 days after allogeneic stem cell transplant. This clonotype was obtained from a male patient in his sixties who had an allogeneic stem cell transplant from an unrelated donor, so the T cells may come from the graft donor. Some clones in this sample may be carry-over from other donors' samples. The CDR3 loop reads CASSFHGQGHGQPQHF. CDR3 in DNA: TGTGCCAGCAGCTTTCATGGACAGGGTCATGGTCAGCCCCAGCATTTT.